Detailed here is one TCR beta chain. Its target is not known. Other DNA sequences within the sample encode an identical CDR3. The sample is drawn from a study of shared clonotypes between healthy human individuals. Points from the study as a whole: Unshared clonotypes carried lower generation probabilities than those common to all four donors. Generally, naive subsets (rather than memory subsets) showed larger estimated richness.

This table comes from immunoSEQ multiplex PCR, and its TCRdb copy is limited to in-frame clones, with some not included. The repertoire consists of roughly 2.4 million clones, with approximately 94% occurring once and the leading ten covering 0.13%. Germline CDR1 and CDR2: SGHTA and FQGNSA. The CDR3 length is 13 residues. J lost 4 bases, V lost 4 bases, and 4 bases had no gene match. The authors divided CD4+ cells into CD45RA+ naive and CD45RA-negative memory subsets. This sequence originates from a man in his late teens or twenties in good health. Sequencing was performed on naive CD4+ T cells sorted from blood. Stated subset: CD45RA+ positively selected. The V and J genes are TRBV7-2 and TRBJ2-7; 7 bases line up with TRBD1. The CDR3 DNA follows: TGTGCCAGCAGCTCGCCACAGGGGTACGAGCAGTACTTC. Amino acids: CASSSPQGYEQYF.